Listed here are 28 T cell receptor beta chains from one sample, sequenced in a study of T cells in Graves' hyperthyroidism and ophthalmopathy. Amplification yielded TCR beta CDR3 regions, with RNA transcripts as the source. RT-PCR in the first round (using the HTBI primer set) targeted the TCR CDR3. MiXCR, applied by TCRdb to the multiplex PCR reads, yields one record per CDR3 protein. The sample holds 250,000 to 350,000 distinct CDR3 sequences, over 15% seen once. Sequenced sample: blood. The receptors shown here come from a man in his thirties or forties with Graves' hyperthyroidism.

The genes are TRBV24-1 and TRBJ2-2; D is uncertain. Trimming removed 7 bases from V and 6 bases from J, with 8 bases in between. The CDR3 has 12 residues. Per the germline V gene, CDR1 is KGHDR and CDR2 is SFDVKD. The CDR3 reads CATRDGPGELFF. CDR3 sequence (DNA): TGTGCCACCAGAGACGGTCCCGGGGAGCTGTTTTTT.

The chain carries TRBV7-9 and TRBJ1-2; D not resolved. V lost 5 bases and J 8 bases, leaving 27 bases between the germline ends. The CDR3 has 17 amino acids. Germline V CDR1 and CDR2: SEHNR, FQNEAQ (reference sequence). The CDR3 loop is CASSPFSNDLGNPGYTF. The CDR3 nucleotides are TGTGCCAGCAGCCCCTTTTCCAACGACTTAGGGAATCCGGGCTACACCTTC.

The genes are TRBV29-1 and TRBJ1-1; 7 bases line up with TRBD1. This CDR3 has 14 amino acids. V shed 2 bases and J 2 bases; nucleotides not matched to a gene: 5. CDR1 SQVTM and CDR2 ANQGSEA come from the germline V gene. CDR3 nucleotides: TGCAGCGTTGAAAGGGGAGGGGGCAACACTGAAGCTTTCTTT. Protein sequence: CSVERGGGNTEAFF.

This clonotype was seen at least ten times. The chain carries TRBV6-1 and TRBJ1-5, with TRBD1 as a possible D gene (5 bases). This CDR3 is 13 amino acids long. Per the germline V gene, CDR1 is MNHNS and CDR2 is SASEGT. With 9 bases removed from V and 3 bases from J, the gap between germline ends came to 12 bases. CDR3 sequence reads: CASGRGSNQPQHF. CDR3 coding DNA: TGTGCCAGTGGGAGGGGTTCCAATCAGCCCCAGCATTTT.

This clonotype was seen at least ten times. The chain links TRBV11-2 to TRBJ2-5; a weak D match, TRBD1 (6 bases). This CDR3 comprises 13 residues. Germline loops: CDR1 SGHAT, CDR2 FQNNGV. The V and J ends lost 1 base and 7 bases respectively, with 10 bases between them. The CDR3 nucleotides are TGTGCCAGCAGCTTAGGGTGGGACACGACCCAGTACTTC. It codes for CASSLGWDTTQYF.

This rearrangement joins TRBV3-1 to TRBJ2-1, with TRBD2 matching 9 bases. The ends lost 1 base at V and 9 bases at J; junction bases unmatched: 4. CDR3 length: 14 amino acids. Germline CDR1 and CDR2: LGHDT and YNNKEL (reference sequence). The CDR3 DNA follows: TGTGCCAGCAGCCAAGTAGCGGGAGATGGTGAGCAGTTCTTC. This gives the protein CASSQVAGDGEQFF.

This clonotype was observed a few times. A much larger clone lies one base from this, so it may be a read error. V is TRBV11-2 and J is TRBJ2-3; D gene unclear. Germline CDR1 is SGHAT and CDR2 is FQNNGV. The V end was cut by 1 base, the J end by 0 bases, with 11 bases between. The CDR3 is made up of 16 amino acids. The CDR3 DNA follows: TGTGCCAGCAGCTTAGGTCTGTGGGCGAGCACAGATACGCAGTATTTT. It translates to CASSLGLWASTDTQYF. Looking up the rest from reference TRBV11-2 and TRBJ2-3 gives the full variable domain: EAGVAQSPRYKIIEKRQSVAFWCNPISGHATLYWYQQILGQGPKLLIQFQNNGVVDDSQLPKDRFSAERLKGVDSTLKIQPAKLEDSAVYLCASSLGLWASTDTQYFGPGTRLTVL.

The V and J genes are TRBV6-5 and TRBJ2-5; D gene unclear. V lost 3 bases, J lost 5 bases, and 7 bases lay in between. The germline V gene encodes CDR1 MNHEY and CDR2 SVGAGI. This CDR3 spans 12 amino acids. The CDR3 reads CASSYGTETQYF. CDR3 in DNA: TGTGCCAGCAGTTATGGAACCGAGACCCAGTACTTC.

In its sample, this clonotype was seen many times. J is TRBJ2-1 and V is TRBV5-1; 10 positions agree with TRBD2. The ends lost 3 bases at V and 5 bases at J; junction bases unmatched: 2. Germline V gene lookup returns CDR1 SGHRS and CDR2 YFSETQ. The CDR3 consists of 14 residues. The CDR3 loop reads CASSSGLADNEQFF. The CDR3 DNA is TGCGCCAGCAGCTCTGGACTAGCGGACAATGAGCAGTTCTTC.

In this sample, this clonotype turned up many times. The genes are TRBV11-2 and TRBJ2-3; TRBD1 matches at 9 bases. With 5 bases clipped from V and 4 bases from J, the junction kept 7 bases outside the gene matches. Germline V gene data show CDR1 as SGHAT and CDR2 as FQNNGV. The CDR3 runs to 15 residues. Here the CDR3 DNA reads TGTGCCAGCAGCCCCCGCGGGACAGGGTCAGATACGCAGTATTTT. Its translation: CASSPRGTGSDTQYF.

There are many counts of this clonotype. The chain employs TRBV30 and TRBJ1-1; D remains unclear. Germline V gene lookup returns CDR1 GTSNPN and CDR2 SVGIG (reference sequence). Trimming pared 3 bases from V and 1 base from J, leaving 6 bases between. The CDR3 is 12 residues long. The CDR3: CAWSEGNTEAFF. The CDR3, as DNA: TGTGCCTGGAGCGAGGGGAACACTGAAGCTTTCTTT. Variable domain in full (rest from reference TRBV30 and TRBJ1-1): SQTIHQWPATLVQPVGSPLSLECTVEGTSNPNLYWYRQAAGRGLQLLFYSVGIGQISSEVPQNLSASRPQDRQFILSSKKLLLSDSGFYLCAWSEGNTEAFFGQGTRLTVV.

The gene calls are TRBV29-1 and TRBJ2-1; 8 bases line up with TRBD2. This CDR3 spans 14 amino acids. Germline values: CDR1 SQVTM, CDR2 ANQGSEA. V dropped 3 bases and J dropped 2; count of bases not matched to a gene: 3. The CDR3 nucleotides are TGCAGCGTTGACGGGACTAGGGCCTACAATGAGCAGTTCTTC. This codes for CSVDGTRAYNEQFF.

Comments on this clonotype: A much larger clone differs by one base, so this may be a read error. Here the CDR3 reads CASSRAGVPNYEQYF. Written as DNA, the CDR3 is TGTGCCAGCTCACGAGCGGGGGTCCCGAACTACGAGCAGTACTTC. The chain carries TRBV18 and TRBJ2-7; 8 nucleotides line up with TRBD2. Germline-derived CDR1 and CDR2 are KGHSH and LQKENI. This CDR3 spans 15 amino acids. The trim removed 4 bases at V and 3 bases at J, leaving 8 bases unmatched.

This clonotype occurred many times. The V gene is TRBV12-3 or TRBV12-4, the J gene TRBJ2-3; no definite D call. The CDR3 is 15 amino acids. Trimming shortened V by 6 bases and J by 4 bases, and 17 bases separated the two germline ends. Here the CDR3 DNA reads TGTGCCAGCAGGACCGGGTCGGGTACGTCAGATACGCAGTATTTT. Protein product: CASRTGSGTSDTQYF.

This clonotype was detected many times. This CDR3 reads CASSPGDWAEETQYF. In DNA form, the CDR3 reads TGTGCCAGCTCACCAGGGGACTGGGCCGAAGAGACCCAGTACTTC. The rearrangement joins TRBV18 to TRBJ2-5, with D possibly being TRBD2 (6 bases). Germline CDR1 KGHSH, CDR2 LQKENI. Trimming pared 2 bases from V and 3 bases from J, leaving 13 bases between. The CDR3 loop spans 15 amino acids.

In this sample, this clonotype turned up many times. The chain carries TRBV5-1 and TRBJ1-1; D is ambiguous. Germline CDR1 is SGHRS and CDR2 is YFSETQ. CDR3 length equals 13 residues. V lost 0 bases to trimming and J lost 5 bases, with 8 bases between them. The CDR3 DNA reads as TGCGCCAGCAGCTTGGCCTCGGGGACTGAAGCTTTCTTT. It translates to CASSLASGTEAFF.

A word on this clonotype: This may be a read error, as it is one base from a much larger clone. This chain joins TRBV2 and TRBJ2-2; 7 nucleotides agree with TRBD2. Germline CDR1 and CDR2: SNHLY and FYNNEI. The CDR3 is made up of 17 amino acids. With V trimmed by 6 bases and J by 4 bases, 14 bases remained unmatched. The CDR3 sequence: CASSEGPAGPSTGELFF. CDR3 DNA: TGTGCCAGCAGCGAGGGACCAGCGGGGCCCTCCACCGGGGAGCTGTTTTTT.

The V and J genes are TRBV5-1 and TRBJ2-1, with D hard to call. The CDR3 sequence is 11 residues long. Trimming took 4 bases from V and 10 from J, leaving 9 bases between them. CDR1 and CDR2 from the germline V gene are SGHRS and YFSETQ. Written as DNA, the CDR3 is TGCGCCAGCAGCGTAAGCAGAGAGCAGTTCTTC. It codes for CASSVSREQFF. The variable domain in full, with the rest retrieved from reference TRBV5-1 and TRBJ2-1, is KAGVTQTPRYLIKTRGQQVTLSCSPISGHRSVSWYQQTPGQGLQFLFEYFSETQRNKGNFPGRFSGRQFSNSRSEMNVSTLELGDSALYLCASSVSREQFFGPGTRLTVL.

The chain links TRBV11-2 to TRBJ2-7, with TRBD1 identical over 9 bases. Trimming removed 5 bases from V and 6 bases from J; junction bases left unmatched: 14. The CDR3 spans 16 residues. Germline V lookup: CDR1 SGHAT, CDR2 FQNNGV. This CDR3 reads CASSHPFGTGKGEQYF. The CDR3 nucleotides read TGTGCCAGCAGCCACCCCTTCGGGACAGGGAAGGGCGAGCAGTACTTC.

The sample holds many counts of this clonotype. V and J are TRBV7-2 and TRBJ2-1; unclear D gene. The germline CDR1 and CDR2 sequences are SGHTA and FQGNSA. Deletions cut 4 bases from V and 4 bases from J, with 14 bases between. CDR3 length: 15 amino acids. CDR3 region: CASSSTELLYNEQFF. DNA of the CDR3: TGTGCCAGCAGCTCGACTGAGCTTTTATACAATGAGCAGTTCTTC.

This clonotype was recorded many times. The chain has TRBV30 and TRBJ1-4; D unclear. The CDR3 length is 12 residues. Trimming took off 2 bases at V and 8 bases at J, with 9 bases between the two ends. The germline V gene has CDR1 GTSNPN and CDR2 SVGIG (reference sequence). CDR3 in amino acids: CAWSSEDEKLFF. The CDR3 DNA follows: TGTGCCTGGAGTTCGGAAGACGAAAAACTGTTTTTT. Together with reference TRBV30 and TRBJ1-4, the CDR3 gives the full variable domain: SQTIHQWPATLVQPVGSPLSLECTVEGTSNPNLYWYRQAAGRGLQLLFYSVGIGQISSEVPQNLSASRPQDRQFILSSKKLLLSDSGFYLCAWSSEDEKLFFGSGTQLSVL.

This clonotype showed up many times. The chain has TRBV18 and TRBJ1-5; 9 bases align to TRBD1. Unmatched junction bases numbered 4, after V lost 4 bases and J lost 6 bases. Germline values: CDR1 KGHSH, CDR2 LQKENI. The CDR3 totals 14 residues. CDR3 loop: CASSQETGGQPQHF. CDR3 sequence (DNA): TGTGCCAGCTCACAAGAGACAGGGGGTCAGCCCCAGCATTTT.

This clonotype has ten or more counts. The rearrangement uses TRBV7-3 and TRBJ1-1; 10 bases are shared with TRBD1. The CDR3 has 13 residues. Germline V gives CDR1 SGHTA, CDR2 FQGTGA. The trim removed 5 bases at V and 8 bases at J, leaving 5 bases unmatched. The CDR3, as DNA: TGTGCCAGCAGCACTCCGGGACAGGGGGAAGCTTTCTTT. Its translation: CASSTPGQGEAFF.

The chain uses TRBV5-1 and TRBJ1-4; no clear D. Looked up from germline, CDR1 is SGHRS and CDR2 is YFSETQ. Trimming stripped 4 bases from V and 9 bases from J, with 16 bases between. The CDR3 extends over 14 amino acids. Here the CDR3 reads CASSPGPRRQKLFF. Here the CDR3 DNA reads TGCGCCAGCAGCCCCGGGCCCCGCCGACAAAAACTGTTTTTT.

This clonotype was seen ten or more times. V gene TRBV6-1 combines with J gene TRBJ2-3; no firm D call. The V end was cut by 2 bases, the J end by 2 bases, with 8 bases between. The CDR3 extends over 14 amino acids. Germline values: CDR1 MNHNS, CDR2 SASEGT. This CDR3 reads CASSESGFTDTQYF. CDR3 nucleotide sequence: TGTGCCAGCAGTGAATCGGGTTTCACAGATACGCAGTATTTT.

This clonotype was picked up a small number of times. The chain links TRBV27 to TRBJ2-1; the D is unclear. CDR3 length: 18 amino acids. Germline CDR1 reads MNHEY; CDR2 reads SMNVEV (reference sequence). V gave up 4 bases and J gave up 0 bases, with 19 bases separating them. The CDR3 loop reads CASSYSPGPGFSYNEQFF. In DNA, the CDR3 is TGTGCCAGCAGTTACTCCCCCGGTCCTGGTTTCTCCTACAATGAGCAGTTCTTC.

This clonotype was picked up many times. V is TRBV12-3 or TRBV12-4 and J is TRBJ2-1; the match to TRBD1 covers 7 bases. The CDR3 sequence is 13 residues long. V dropped 7 bases and J dropped 12; count of bases not matched to a gene: 12. CDR3 nucleotide sequence: TGTGCCAGCAACCCTGTAACAGGGGAAGGGCAGTTCTTC. This gives the protein CASNPVTGEGQFF.

This clonotype was seen many times. This sequence joins TRBV12-3 or TRBV12-4 and TRBJ1-1; D unresolved. Trimming removed 5 bases at V and 1 base at J, with 14 bases between. The CDR3 loop spans 15 amino acids. The CDR3, as DNA: TGTGCCAGCAGTCACCTCGCTATCGGGAACACTGAAGCTTTCTTT. Translating gives CASSHLAIGNTEAFF.